Given below is one TCR beta chain in context. Construction of the TCR beta libraries employed iRepertoire HTBI primers in conjunction with Arm-PCR of CDR3 regions. One entry per CDR3 protein results from TCRdb running MiXCR on the multiplex PCR reads. In the table there are hundreds of thousands of distinct CDR3 sequences, roughly 17% of which are singletons. The entry originates in a study of regulatory T cells in long-lasting Graves disease. CDR3 length: 14 residues. The germline gives CDR1 KGHSH, CDR2 LQKENI. V shed 6 bases, J shed 7 bases, and the junction held 8 bases outside the gene matches. Time point defined: newly diagnosed GD, antithyroid drugs for less than 3 months. PBMC-extracted RNA yielded the TCR library. This sample was shared with a second study, whose subject was T cells in Graves' hyperthyroidism and ophthalmopathy.

The sequence came from a man between 35 and 55 years old with Graves disease. Specimen: peripheral blood mononuclear cells (PBMCs), collected at new diagnosis, from a patient treated with antithyroid drugs. The chain links TRBV18 to TRBJ1-3, with 8 bases identical to TRBD1. The CDR3 DNA is TGTGCCAGCTCTCGGGACAGGCAGAAGAACACCATATATTTT. Its protein product is CASSRDRQKNTIYF.